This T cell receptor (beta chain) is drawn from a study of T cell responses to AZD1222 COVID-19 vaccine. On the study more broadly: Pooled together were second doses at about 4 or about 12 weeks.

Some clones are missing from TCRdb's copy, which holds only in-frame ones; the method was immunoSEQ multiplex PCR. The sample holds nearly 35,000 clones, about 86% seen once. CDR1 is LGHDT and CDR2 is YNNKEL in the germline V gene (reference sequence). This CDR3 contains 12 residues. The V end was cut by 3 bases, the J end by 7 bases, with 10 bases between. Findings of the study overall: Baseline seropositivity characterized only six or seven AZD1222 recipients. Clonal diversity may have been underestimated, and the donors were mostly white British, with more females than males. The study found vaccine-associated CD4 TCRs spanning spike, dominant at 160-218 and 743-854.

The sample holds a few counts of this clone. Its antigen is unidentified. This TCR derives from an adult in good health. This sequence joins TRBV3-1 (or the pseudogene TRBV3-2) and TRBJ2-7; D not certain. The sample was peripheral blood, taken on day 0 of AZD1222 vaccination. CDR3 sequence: CASSQGRLEQYF. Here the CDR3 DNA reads TGTGCCAGCAGCCAGGGTCGCCTTGAGCAGTACTTC.